These 20 T cell receptor beta chains came from one sample sequenced in a study of blood T cells in healthy people across ages. Next came a second PCR, run for roughly 6 to 11 cycles, which used a sample-barcoded 5' primer along with a J-beta primer mix. From the 5' RACE reads, TCRdb called clonotypes with MiXCR, one entry per CDR3 protein. The data hold about 600,000 distinct CDR3 sequences, with 40% to 50% observed a single time. The specimen sequenced was blood. The receptors were sampled from an elderly man in good health.

This clonotype was seen only a few times. The chain uses TRBV28 and TRBJ2-1; D is unclear. Trimming shortened V by 6 bases and J by 0 bases, and 9 bases separated the two germline ends. This CDR3 is built from 14 residues. Germline CDR1 MDHEN, CDR2 SYDVKM. The CDR3, as DNA: TGTGCCAGCAGCTCCTGGTCCTCCTACAATGAGCAGTTCTTC. It codes for CASSSWSSYNEQFF.

This clonotype was picked up many times. This chain uses TRBV6-6 with TRBJ2-7; 7 nucleotides line up with TRBD1. The germline gives CDR1 MNHNY, CDR2 SVGAGI (reference sequence). The CDR3 consists of 15 residues. Trimming removed 2 bases from V and 0 bases from J; junction bases left unmatched: 4. CDR3 bases: TGTGCCAGCAGTTACGGGACAGACCGCTCCTACGAGCAGTACTTC. Translating gives CASSYGTDRSYEQYF.

The chain employs TRBV2 and TRBJ2-1; D remains unclear. Germline CDR1 SNHLY, CDR2 FYNNEI. The CDR3 loop spans 12 amino acids. V lost 3 bases, J lost 6 bases, and 6 bases lay in between. Here the CDR3 reads CASSDPGNEQFF. The CDR3 region has the DNA TGTGCCAGCAGTGACCCTGGCAATGAGCAGTTCTTC.

This clonotype has just a few counts. The rearrangement uses TRBV20-1 and TRBJ1-5; 8 bases match TRBD1. The germline CDR1 and CDR2 sequences are DFQATT and SNEGSKA (reference sequence). There are 13 residues in the CDR3. The V and J ends lost 6 bases and 5 bases, in that order; junction bases with no gene match: 6. The CDR3 sequence: CSANGQGDQPQHF. The CDR3 DNA reads as TGCAGTGCCAATGGACAGGGCGATCAGCCCCAGCATTTT.

J is TRBJ2-7 and V is TRBV7-3, with 7 bases identical to TRBD2. The tail of the sequence fits TRBJ2-5 better, so the J call may be wrong. This CDR3 spans 13 amino acids. Germline loops: CDR1 SGHTA, CDR2 FQGTGA. The CDR3 nucleotides read TGTGCCAGCAGCTGGACCGGGAGGGAGACCCAGTACTTC. As protein: CASSWTGRETQYF.

This clonotype came up many times. This chain links TRBV6-6 with TRBJ2-1; no reliable D call. V lost 10 bases and J lost 2, with 12 bases in between. The length of the CDR3 is 13 residues. Germline lookup yields CDR1 MNHNY and CDR2 SVGAGI (reference sequence). The CDR3 DNA sequence: TGTGCCACCCGGGCCTCGCCCTACAATGAGCAGTTCTTC. Protein sequence: CATRASPYNEQFF.

V and J are TRBV5-1 and TRBJ1-1; D might be TRBD1 (5 bases). The CDR3 runs 14 residues. Trimming shortened V by 2 bases and J by 5 bases, and 13 bases separated the two germline ends. CDR1 and CDR2 from the germline V gene are SGHRS and YFSETQ. The CDR3 coding sequence is TGCGCCAGCAGCTTACTCCGGGGCCAAACTGAAGCTTTCTTT. This gives the protein CASSLLRGQTEAFF.

Comments on this clonotype: This may arise from a read error, as a much more abundant clone is one base away. V is TRBV7-9 and J is TRBJ2-1; D possibly corresponds to TRBD1 (6 bases). Near its end, the DNA agrees better with TRBJ2-7, so the J call may be wrong. The length of the CDR3 is 16 residues. The germline CDR1 and CDR2 sequences are SEHNR and FQNEAQ (reference sequence). This chain's CDR3 is CASSLTGLSSYNEQYF. Written as DNA, the CDR3 is TGTGCCAGCAGCTTAACAGGGCTAAGCTCCTACAATGAGCAGTACTTC.

CDR3 residues: CSAPGTGITEAFF. In nucleotides, the CDR3 is TGCAGTGCTCCGGGGACGGGGATCACTGAAGCTTTCTTT. This chain links TRBV20-1 with TRBJ1-1, with D possibly matching TRBD1 (5 bases). The CDR3 contains 13 residues. Trimming shortened V by 5 bases and J by 4 bases, and 14 bases separated the two germline ends. Germline values: CDR1 DFQATT, CDR2 SNEGSKA (reference sequence).

The chain recombines TRBV9 with TRBJ2-7; 7 nucleotides agree with TRBD1. V gave up 4 bases and J gave up 2 bases; unmatched junction bases: 6. The CDR3 consists of 14 residues. CDR1 is SGDLS and CDR2 is YYNGEE in the germline V gene. The CDR3 protein is CASSPEDRAYEQYF. CDR3 sequence (DNA): TGTGCCAGCAGCCCAGAAGACAGGGCCTACGAGCAGTACTTC. The whole variable domain, filled in from reference TRBV9 and TRBJ2-7, reads DSGVTQTPKHLITATGQRVTLRCSPRSGDLSVYWYQQSLDQGLQFLIQYYNGEERAKGNILERFSAQQFPDLHSELNLSSLELGDSALYFCASSPEDRAYEQYFGPGTRLTVT.

This clonotype was detected a few times. This chain joins TRBV29-1 and TRBJ2-1; 8 bases are a match to TRBD2. The length of the CDR3 is 15 residues. Germline CDR1 SQVTM, CDR2 ANQGSEA. The ends lost 7 bases at V and 3 bases at J; junction bases unmatched: 11. The CDR3 reads CSAQQPGTSYNEQFF. The CDR3 DNA reads TGCAGCGCGCAACAGCCCGGGACTAGCTACAATGAGCAGTTCTTC.

CDR3 protein: CASSESGSWGTEAFF. The CDR3 DNA reads as TGTGCCAGCAGTGAATCCGGCAGCTGGGGTACTGAAGCTTTCTTT. The chain joins TRBV25-1 to TRBJ1-1; no reliable D call. Germline assignment: CDR1 MGHDK and CDR2 SYGVNS. The CDR3 covers 15 residues. V was trimmed by 1 base and J by 5 bases, leaving 14 bases between them.

The DNA for the CDR3 is TGCGCCAGCAGCCAAGATCCGGGGGACCAAGAGACCCAGTACTTC. This codes for CASSQDPGDQETQYF. The chain recombines TRBV4-1 with TRBJ2-5; perhaps TRBD2 as D (6 bases). Trimming left V 0 bases short and J 0 bases short, with 8 bases between. The CDR3 extends over 15 amino acids. CDR1 is MGHRA, CDR2 YSYEKL, per germline.

This clonotype was seen a few times. The chain combines TRBV7-2 with TRBJ2-1; unclear D gene. Trimming took off 3 bases at V and 5 bases at J, with 14 bases between the two ends. This CDR3 spans 15 amino acids. CDR1 and CDR2 (germline): SGHTA, FQGNSA. The CDR3 protein is CASSFGPPADNEQFF. The CDR3 DNA is TGTGCCAGCAGCTTCGGGCCGCCGGCGGACAATGAGCAGTTCTTC. Full variable domain (remainder filled in from reference TRBV7-2 and TRBJ2-1): GAGVSQSPSNKVTEKGKDVELRCDPISGHTALYWYRQSLGQGLEFLIYFQGNSAPDKSGLPSDRFSAERTGGSVSTLTIQRTQQEDSAVYLCASSFGPPADNEQFFGPGTRLTVL.

The table lists this clonotype with a count of one. A much larger clone differs from this one at a single base, so this may be a read error. This sequence joins TRBV6-6 and TRBJ2-3; 10 bases line up with TRBD2. The germline gives CDR1 MNHNY, CDR2 SVGAGI (reference sequence). This CDR3 has 15 residues. The chain's CDR3 is CASTERTSGTETQYF. CDR3 bases: TGTGCCAGCACCGAAAGGACTAGCGGCACAGAGACGCAGTATTTT.

The rearrangement joins TRBV7-9 to TRBJ2-3; 11 bases map to TRBD2. V lost 4 bases and J lost 0; bases outside the gene matches: 6. Germline assignment: CDR1 SEHNR and CDR2 FQNEAQ (reference sequence). The length of the CDR3 is 17 residues. CDR3: CASSSQLAGVSTDTQYF. Here the CDR3 DNA reads TGTGCCAGCAGCTCCCAACTAGCGGGAGTGAGCACAGATACGCAGTATTTT.

V usage is TRBV12-3 or TRBV12-4 and J usage is TRBJ2-3; 11 bases are a match to TRBD2. This CDR3 is built from 16 residues. With 6 bases clipped from V and 4 bases from J, the junction kept 9 bases outside the gene matches. This CDR3 reads CASRSLAGGLADTQYF. CDR3 nucleotides: TGTGCCAGCAGATCGTTAGCGGGGGGGCTCGCAGATACGCAGTATTTT.

V usage is TRBV9 and J usage is TRBJ2-1; TRBD2 matches at 10 bases. V trimming: 4 bases; J trimming: 0 bases; junction bases outside the gene matches: 4. CDR3 length: 16 residues. CDR1 and CDR2 (germline): SGDLS, YYNGEE. As DNA, the CDR3 is TGTGCCAGCAGCCTACAGCGGGGGGGCTCCTACAATGAGCAGTTCTTC. Amino acid sequence: CASSLQRGGSYNEQFF.

V gene TRBV7-6 combines with J gene TRBJ2-5; 7 bases match TRBD2. Trimming removed 4 bases from V and 2 bases from J; junction bases left unmatched: 10. The CDR3 is made up of 16 amino acids. Germline V lookup: CDR1 SGHVS, CDR2 FNYEAQ. CDR3 bases: TGTGCCAGCAGCTCAACGCTCCCGGGGGGTCAAGAGACCCAGTACTTC. This codes for CASSSTLPGGQETQYF.

Many counts were recorded for this clonotype. The V call is TRBV10-2, the J call TRBJ2-1; no definite D call. The CDR3 extends over 15 amino acids. The germline V and J ends were trimmed by 1 base and 0 bases, with 7 bases remaining between them. Germline V lookup: CDR1 WSHSY, CDR2 SAAADI. CDR3 loop: CASSEWGSSYNEQFF. The CDR3 region has the DNA TGCGCCAGCAGTGAGTGGGGAAGCTCCTACAATGAGCAGTTCTTC.